This TCR beta chain was identified during a study of T cell responses to AZD1222 COVID-19 vaccine. This table comes from immunoSEQ multiplex PCR, and its TCRdb copy is limited to in-frame clones, with some not included. In the table there are 100,000 to 150,000 clones, about nine tenths of which are singletons. The V gene end was trimmed by 5 bases and the J gene end by 2 bases; junction bases not matched to a gene: 14. This CDR3 is built from 18 residues. Per the germline V gene, CDR1 is SGDLS and CDR2 is YYNGEE. J is TRBJ2-1 and V is TRBV9; 9 bases are shared with TRBD1. The sample here was peripheral blood, taken on day 0 of AZD1222 vaccination. This clonotype was obtained from an adult in good health. CDR3 sequence: CASSRYSPGTGPYNEQFF. As DNA, the CDR3 is TGTGCCAGCAGTCGCTACTCTCCCGGGACAGGGCCCTACAATGAGCAGTTCTTC.